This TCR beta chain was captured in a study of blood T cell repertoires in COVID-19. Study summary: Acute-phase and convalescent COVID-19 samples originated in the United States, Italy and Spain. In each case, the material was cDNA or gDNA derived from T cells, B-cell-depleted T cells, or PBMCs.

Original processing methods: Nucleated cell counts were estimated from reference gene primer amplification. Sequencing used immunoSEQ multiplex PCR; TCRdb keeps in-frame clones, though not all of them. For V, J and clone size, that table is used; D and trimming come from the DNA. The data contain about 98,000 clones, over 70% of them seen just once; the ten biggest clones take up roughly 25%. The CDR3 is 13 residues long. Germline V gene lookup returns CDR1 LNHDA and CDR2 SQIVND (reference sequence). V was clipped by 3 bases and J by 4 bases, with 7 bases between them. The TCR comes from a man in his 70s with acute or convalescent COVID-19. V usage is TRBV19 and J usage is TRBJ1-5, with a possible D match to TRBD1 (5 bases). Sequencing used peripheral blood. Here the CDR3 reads CASSIAGNQPQHF. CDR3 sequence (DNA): TGTGCCAGTAGTATCGCAGGGAATCAGCCCCAGCATTTT.